The present TCR beta chain was sequenced within a study of blood T cell repertoires in COVID-19 (TCRdb year 2020). A note on the overall study: ImmuneRACE Cohort 3 recovered participants were defined by two consecutive negative NP/OP PCR tests, healthcare professional clearance, or symptom resolution. Samples covering the acute and convalescent phases of COVID-19 were provided by collaborators in the United States, Italy and Spain. The dataset comprised deeply sampled blood TCRbeta repertoires from subjects exposed to, actively infected with, or recovered from COVID-19. The repertoires were released in a freely available public database intended as a resource for research on the immune response to SARS-CoV-2. HLA class I and class II types, where available, came from metadata supplied by the sample provider rather than from assay-based typing. The prospective study material was composed of cDNA or gDNA derived from T cells, B-cell-depleted T cells, or PBMCs. A de-identified subject ID, COVID-19 status, age in years and sex were almost always included in the sample metadata. The samples were drawn from the first 160 participants of the ongoing ImmuneRACE study and from over a thousand subjects provided by 6 global collaborators. What the work shows at the level of the full study, not this receptor alone: The quantity of clinical and demographic metadata differed by source and by participant and was supplied without curation.

The immunoSEQ Assay, a bias-controlled multiplex PCR, was used to amplify TCRbeta CDR3 regions from genomic DNA. Under the source paper's analysis protocol: Nucleated cell counts per sample were estimated from amplification of reference gene primers within the assay. Sequence reads were collapsed and filtered to measure the absolute abundance of every unique TCRbeta CDR3 rearrangement. Productive Simpson clonality was computed per sample as the square root of Simpson's diversity index over productive rearrangements. TCRdb's version of the immuneACCESS table is confined to in-frame rearrangements and falls short of the full clone set. An unresolved V gene accounts for under half of the shortfall where checked; the remainder is of unknown origin. That table is the source of V, J and clone size, and D and trimming were worked out from the DNA. For this sample there are approximately 360,000 clones; around 87% appear just once. The biggest ten clones account for more than 1.5% of the sample.

Enrolling through a virtual design, the prospective study's participants ranged in age from roughly 18 to 89 years and lived across approximately 25 United States geographic areas. To assign participants to cohorts, the prospective study relied on clinical history that participants themselves reported in a screening survey and a study questionnaire. Each participant in the prospective study had whole blood, serum and a nasopharyngeal or oropharyngeal swab collected by mobile phlebotomists. Over a roughly 2-month period, participants in the prospective study had the option of providing additional blood draws and questionnaires. Before DNA extraction, prospective study blood samples were shipped either frozen or at room temperature. The CDR3 contains 12 residues, cysteine and phenylalanine counted. Only CDR3 DNA is held: 36 bases, read in frame from base 1. The junction carries 10 bases between V and J, which are trimmed by 3 bases and 7 bases respectively. CDR1 and CDR2 (SGHRS, YFSETQ) derive from the germline V gene.

This clone was observed a few times. Its target antigen remains unknown. No per-base quality is available; no much larger clone lies one base away. This TCR was sampled from a middle-aged man in a cohort exposed to, infected with or recovered from COVID-19 (not recorded which). The V gene is TRBV5-1 and the J gene is TRBJ1-2, with an unclear D gene assignment. The sample comprised PBMCs or T cells enriched from blood (not recorded which). The CDR3 region: CASSSPPSGYTF. The nucleotide sequence is given as TGCGCCAGCAGCTCACCCCCCAGTGGCTACACCTTC.